This T cell receptor (beta chain) was profiled in a study of blood T cell repertoires in COVID-19. V was cut by 4 bases and J by 4 bases, with 11 bases left in between. Per germline, CDR1 MDHEN and CDR2 SYDVKM. The CDR3 contains 13 residues. The method was immunoSEQ multiplex PCR; TCRdb's version includes in-frame clones alone and lacks a portion of them. The sample carries about half a million clones, about 85% recorded once. Participants were aged about 18 to 100 years from 24 US areas. Membership in each cohort depended on participant-reported clinical history. Two negative PCRs, clearance, or symptom resolution were required of recovered Cohort 3 donors.

Sequences were obtained from PBMCs or T cells enriched from blood (not recorded which). The TCR sequence derives from a woman aged 55 to 70 who had recovered from COVID-19. The chain carries TRBV28 and TRBJ2-7; maybe TRBD2 (5 bases). In DNA, the CDR3 is TGTGCCAGCAGTTCCCCCGGACTGTACGAGCAGTACTTC. Protein product: CASSSPGLYEQYF.